Below are 17 T cell receptor beta chains sequenced from a single sample in a study of cytomegalovirus exposure and HLA in healthy donors. In the PCR, 60 Vbeta and 13 Jbeta primers were used. Clones were sequenced by immunoSEQ multiplex PCR, and TCRdb holds only the in-frame ones, with some missing. The sample records hundreds of thousands of clones, over 60% being singletons. Specimen: PBMCs. The receptors stem from a young man in good health and CMV-seronegative.

The V gene is TRBV19, the J gene TRBJ2-5, with 10 bases identical to TRBD1. The CDR3 is 14 amino acids. Germline V gives CDR1 LNHDA, CDR2 SQIVND (reference sequence). V trimming: 5 bases; J trimming: 3 bases; junction bases outside the gene matches: 3. CDR3 amino acids: CASSFGQGEETQYF. The CDR3 DNA reads as TGTGCCAGTAGTTTTGGACAGGGGGAAGAGACCCAGTACTTC. The full variable domain, completed using reference TRBV19 and TRBJ2-5, is DGGITQSPKYLFRKEGQNVTLSCEQNLNHDAMYWYRQDPGQGLRLIYYSQIVNDFQKGDIAEGYSVSREKKESFPLTVTSAQKNPTAFYLCASSFGQGEETQYFGPGTRLLVL.

This chain connects TRBV5-5 to TRBJ2-1, with a possible D match to TRBD2 (6 bases). CDR1 SGHKS and CDR2 YYEKEE come from the germline V gene (reference sequence). Trimming took 6 bases from V and 2 from J, leaving 15 bases between them. This CDR3 region has 15 residues. In DNA form, the CDR3 reads TGTGCCAGCATCCAAGCGGGTCAAACCTACAATGAGCAGTTCTTC. Amino acid sequence: CASIQAGQTYNEQFF. The whole variable domain, filled in from reference TRBV5-5 and TRBJ2-1, reads DAGVTQSPTHLIKTRGQQVTLRCSPISGHKSVSWYQQVLGQGPQFIFQYYEKEERGRGNFPDRFSARQFPNYSSELNVNALLLGDSALYLCASIQAGQTYNEQFFGPGTRLTVL.

Only one count was recorded for this clone. The rearrangement uses TRBV2 and TRBJ2-7; TRBD2 matches at 11 bases. CDR1 and CDR2 from the germline V gene are SNHLY and FYNNEI. This CDR3 region has 14 residues. With V trimmed by 6 bases and J by 5 bases, 6 bases remained unmatched. This chain's CDR3 is CASRETSGINEQYF. In DNA, the CDR3 is TGTGCCAGCAGAGAGACTAGCGGGATCAACGAGCAGTACTTC.

In DNA form, the CDR3 reads TGTGCCAGCAGCTTGCTAGCGGGAGCATTCCTTTACGAGCAGTACTTC. Translating it yields CASSLLAGAFLYEQYF. This chain connects TRBV7-2 to TRBJ2-7; 10 nucleotides line up with TRBD2. V trimming: 3 bases; J trimming: 4 bases; junction bases outside the gene matches: 9. This CDR3 spans 16 amino acids. Per germline, CDR1 SGHTA and CDR2 FQGNSA. Filled out from reference TRBV7-2 and TRBJ2-7, the complete variable domain reads GAGVSQSPSNKVTEKGKDVELRCDPISGHTALYWYRQSLGQGLEFLIYFQGNSAPDKSGLPSDRFSAERTGGSVSTLTIQRTQQEDSAVYLCASSLLAGAFLYEQYFGPGTRLTVT.

The CDR3 loop reads CASSQVLGRAGEGETQYF. The DNA for the CDR3 is TGCGCCAGCAGCCAAGTGTTAGGTCGAGCGGGAGAGGGAGAGACCCAGTACTTC. J is TRBJ2-5 and V is TRBV4-1, with 8 bases fitting TRBD2. CDR1 MGHRA and CDR2 YSYEKL come from the germline V gene. Trimming cost V 1 base and J 4 bases; bases outside gene matches: 14. The CDR3 sequence is 18 residues long.

V gene TRBV28 combines with J gene TRBJ1-2; a weak D match, TRBD1 (5 bases). This CDR3 is 12 amino acids long. The V gene's germline CDR1 is MDHEN and CDR2 SYDVKM. V gave up 3 bases and J gave up 7 bases, with 9 bases separating them. CDR3 amino acids: CASSLGGSGYTF. DNA of the CDR3: TGTGCCAGCAGTTTGGGGGGGAGTGGCTACACCTTC.

The V and J genes are TRBV28 and TRBJ1-3; maybe TRBD1 (6 bases). The length of the CDR3 is 15 residues. V shed 5 bases and J shed 0 bases, with 11 bases lying between them. Per the germline V gene, CDR1 is MDHEN and CDR2 is SYDVKM. The CDR3 protein is CASSVQGSSGNTIYF. The CDR3 nucleotides read TGTGCCAGCAGTGTACAGGGATCCTCTGGAAACACCATATATTTT.

The rearrangement links TRBV14 to TRBJ1-1; 8 bases fit TRBD1. This CDR3 is 13 amino acids long. Germline V lookup: CDR1 SGHDN, CDR2 FVKESK. The junction had 6 bases not matched to a gene; V was cut back by 7 bases and J by 5 bases. Here the CDR3 reads CASNKQGGTEAFF. CDR3 bases: TGTGCCAGCAACAAACAGGGGGGGACTGAAGCTTTCTTT. The full variable domain, completed using reference TRBV14 and TRBJ1-1, is EAGVTQFPSHSVIEKGQTVTLRCDPISGHDNLYWYRRVMGKEIKFLLHFVKESKQDESGMPNNRFLAERTGGTYSTLKVQPAELEDSGVYFCASNKQGGTEAFFGQGTRLTVV.

This chain uses TRBV27 with TRBJ2-1; TRBD2 agrees at 11 bases. Per germline, CDR1 MNHEY and CDR2 SMNVEV (reference sequence). Trimming at V came to 6 bases and at J to 7 bases, leaving 11 bases not matched to a gene. This CDR3 contains 16 residues. This chain's CDR3 is CASRSLAGGLGNEQFF. The CDR3 bases are TGTGCCAGCAGGTCGCTAGCGGGAGGTTTGGGGAATGAGCAGTTCTTC.

V and J are TRBV19 and TRBJ1-5; 8 bases are a match to TRBD1. Trimming at V came to 6 bases and at J to 4 bases, leaving 11 bases not matched to a gene. The CDR3 length is 16 residues. Per the germline V gene, CDR1 is LNHDA and CDR2 is SQIVND (reference sequence). The CDR3 reads CASSPQGAGLNQPQHF. Here the CDR3 DNA reads TGTGCCAGTAGCCCTCAGGGGGCAGGGCTGAATCAGCCCCAGCATTTT. Drawing the rest from reference TRBV19 and TRBJ1-5, the complete variable domain is DGGITQSPKYLFRKEGQNVTLSCEQNLNHDAMYWYRQDPGQGLRLIYYSQIVNDFQKGDIAEGYSVSREKKESFPLTVTSAQKNPTAFYLCASSPQGAGLNQPQHFGDGTRLSIL.

The chain carries TRBV5-1 and TRBJ2-1, with D possibly matching TRBD1 (6 bases). Trimming pared 0 bases from V and 2 bases from J, leaving 9 bases between. The CDR3 consists of 15 residues. Germline CDR1 reads SGHRS; CDR2 reads YFSETQ. The CDR3 bases are TGCGCCAGCAGCTTGGGAGGGGGTGCCTACAATGAGCAGTTCTTC. This translates into CASSLGGGAYNEQFF.

The rearrangement joins TRBV5-4 to TRBJ1-1; no reliable D call. V dropped 0 bases and J dropped 3 bases, with 9 bases sitting between them. Looked up from germline, CDR1 is SGHNT and CDR2 is YYREEE (reference sequence). This CDR3 has 14 amino acids. The CDR3, as DNA: TGTGCCAGCAGCTTGGGACACAGTCACACTGAAGCTTTCTTT. Encoded protein: CASSLGHSHTEAFF.

This clone appeared once. The chain couples TRBV6-1 to TRBJ2-1; TRBD2 matches at 11 bases. Germline CDR1 MNHNS, CDR2 SASEGT. The CDR3 runs to 15 residues. Losses at the gene ends were 6 bases for V and 4 bases for J; bases not matched to a gene: 5. The CDR3 is CASRETSGSYNEQFF. Written as DNA, the CDR3 is TGTGCCAGCAGAGAAACTAGCGGGAGTTACAATGAGCAGTTCTTC.

V and J are TRBV29-1 and TRBJ1-1, with D tentatively TRBD1 (5 bases). The length of the CDR3 is 12 residues. CDR1 is SQVTM and CDR2 is ANQGSEA in the germline V gene. Trimming removed 4 bases at V and 6 bases at J, with 12 bases between. CDR3 nucleotide sequence: TGCAGCGTTGTGGGCAGGGAAGCTGAAGCTTTCTTT. It is translated as CSVVGREAEAFF.

The genes are TRBV19 and TRBJ2-3; 7 bases map to TRBD2. CDR3 length equals 15 residues. V lost 4 bases to trimming and J lost 3 bases; unmatched junction nucleotides: 7. Looked up from germline, CDR1 is LNHDA and CDR2 is SQIVND (reference sequence). Here the CDR3 reads CASSREGVGTDTQYF. As DNA, the CDR3 is TGTGCCAGTAGTAGGGAGGGAGTAGGAACAGATACGCAGTATTTT. The whole variable domain, remainder taken from reference TRBV19 and TRBJ2-3, is DGGITQSPKYLFRKEGQNVTLSCEQNLNHDAMYWYRQDPGQGLRLIYYSQIVNDFQKGDIAEGYSVSREKKESFPLTVTSAQKNPTAFYLCASSREGVGTDTQYFGPGTRLTVL.

This clone has only one observation. The chain employs TRBV7-2 and TRBJ1-5; 7 bases match TRBD1. CDR1 is SGHTA and CDR2 is FQGNSA in the germline V gene. This CDR3 contains 15 residues. Losses at the gene ends were 5 bases for V and 1 base for J; bases not matched to a gene: 5. This CDR3 is CASSVGTVSNQPQHF. The CDR3 DNA sequence: TGTGCCAGCAGCGTAGGGACAGTAAGCAATCAGCCCCAGCATTTT.

The rearrangement joins TRBV10-3 to TRBJ2-1, with 8 bases lining up with TRBD1. Germline CDR1 reads ENHRY; CDR2 reads SYGVKD. The CDR3 loop spans 14 amino acids. Losses at the gene ends were 4 bases for V and 9 bases for J; bases not matched to a gene: 8. CDR3 DNA: TGTGCCATCAGTGGGTCCCAGGGGGCCGGTGAGCAGTTCTTC. As protein: CAISGSQGAGEQFF.